The rows below give T cell receptor beta chains drawn from one sample of a study of TIL therapy for anti-PD-1-resistant metastatic lung cancer. Libraries were prepared by immunoSEQ multiplex PCR; TCRdb keeps only in-frame clonotypes and omits some of them. The sample gives some 46,000 clones, roughly 85% of which show up once; about 15% is in the top ten. The material sequenced was blood, taken at baseline. The receptors were gathered from a man between 65 and 85 years old with non-small cell lung cancer. CDR3s include the opening cysteine and the closing phenylalanine or tryptophan. The D gene is left open where the match is weak. Not every row has a clone size; where given, it reads once, few, many or a size class.

clone_size j_call v_call d_call cdr3_length cdr3_nt cdr3_aa
- TRBJ1-3 TRBV6-6 - 13 TGTGCCAGCAGTTACTCGGCTGGAAACACCATATATTTT CASSYSAGNTIYF
- TRBJ2-2 TRBV7-9 TRBD2 17 TGTGCCAGCAGCCGCGTGGGACTAGAAGAGAACACCGGGGAGCTGTTTTTT CASSRVGLEENTGELFF
once TRBJ2-5 TRBV9 - 15 TGTGCCAGCAGCGTACAAGTGGGAAAAGTGGAGACCCAGTACTTC CASSVQVGKVETQYF
- TRBJ2-1 TRBV19 - 13 TGTGCCAGTAGTATCTACACTTACAATGAGCAGTTCTTC CASSIYTYNEQFF
- TRBJ1-1 TRBV11-2 - 13 TGTGCCAGCAGCCAACAGGGCCCTACATCGGCTTTCTTT CASSQQGPTSAFF
once TRBJ2-2 TRBV19 - 14 TGTGCCAGTAGGAGGACAGCCAACACCGGGGAGCTGTTTTTT CASRRTANTGELFF
- TRBJ1-1 TRBV7-2 - 15 TGTGCCAGCAGCTCCACAGGGCTCCTGAACACTGAAGCTTTCTTT CASSSTGLLNTEAFF
- TRBJ2-7 TRBV27 TRBD2 17 TGTGCCAGCAGTTTATCGGTGACTAGCGGGAACTCCTACGAGCAGTACTTC CASSLSVTSGNSYEQYF
few TRBJ1-1 TRBV5-1 - 14 TGCGCCAGCAGCTTGCTAGGAGCAAACACTGAAGCTTTCTTT CASSLLGANTEAFF
- TRBJ2-7 TRBV19 TRBD1 14 TGTGCCAGTAGTGACCCGGGACAGGGATTCGAGCAGTACTTC CASSDPGQGFEQYF
- TRBJ2-6 TRBV27 - 13 TGTGCCAGCAGTTTCACTGGGGCCAACGTCCTGACTTTC CASSFTGANVLTF
- TRBJ2-3 TRBV19 TRBD1 15 TGTGCCAGTAATGGGCAGGGGGCGAGCACAGATACGCAGTATTTT CASNGQGASTDTQYF
- TRBJ2-4 TRBV6-1 - 15 TGTGCCAGCAGTGAAGAGGGGGGAGGGGGTAGCATTCAGTACTTC CASSEEGGGGSIQYF
- TRBJ2-5 TRBV19 TRBD2 14 TGTGCCAGTAGTAGGACTAGCGGACAAGAGACCCAGTACTTC CASSRTSGQETQYF
- TRBJ2-7 TRBV21-1 - 12 TGTGCCAGCAGCAAAGTCACGGGGAAACAGTACTTC CASSKVTGKQYF
- TRBJ2-1 TRBV12-5 - 13 TGTGCTAGTCAGGGACCCTCCTACAATGAGCAGTTCTTC CASQGPSYNEQFF
- TRBJ1-4 TRBV5-1 TRBD1 16 TGCGCCAGCAGCTTGGCCCCGACAGGGACTAATGAAAAACTGTTTTTT CASSLAPTGTNEKLFF
- TRBJ2-5 TRBV5-1 - 15 TGCGCCAGCAGCTCCCCAGCGCGGGAACGAGAGACCCAGTACTTC CASSSPARERETQYF
- TRBJ1-4 TRBV5-1 - 14 TGCGCCAGCAGCGAAGCTGCAACTAATGAAAAACTGTTTTTT CASSEAATNEKLFF
- TRBJ1-1 TRBV5-4 - 15 TGTGCCAGCAGCTTGGAATGGGGGCTGAACACTGAAGCTTTCTTT CASSLEWGLNTEAFF
- TRBJ2-3 TRBV25-1 - 16 TGTGCCAGCAGTGAATATGGCAGGCTGGGGGCAGATACGCAGTATTTT CASSEYGRLGADTQYF
- TRBJ2-1 TRBV11-1 TRBD1 12 TGTGCCAGTACCGGGACAGGGCACGAGCAGTTCTTC CASTGTGHEQFF
once TRBJ1-1 TRBV7-9 - 16 TGTGCCAGCAGCTCACAACTCGGCATGGGGGGGACTGAAGCTTTCTTT CASSSQLGMGGTEAFF
- TRBJ2-3 TRBV5-1 - 15 TGCGCCAGCAGCTTGGGGACCCCAGTCCCAGATACGCAGTATTTT CASSLGTPVPDTQYF
- TRBJ1-5 TRBV5-1 - 16 TGCGCCAGCAGCTTATGGACCGGAACGGGCAATCAGCCCCAGCATTTT CASSLWTGTGNQPQHF
- TRBJ2-1 TRBV11-1 TRBD2 13 TGTGCCAGCAGTATGGGACTACCGAACGAGCAGTTCTTC CASSMGLPNEQFF
- TRBJ1-5 TRBV27 - 13 TGTGCCAGCAGTTTAACGGGGAATCAGCCCCAGCATTTT CASSLTGNQPQHF
- TRBJ1-1 TRBV5-1 - 16 TGCGCCAGCAGCTTGAATCAGGGGAAGGGAAACACTGAAGCTTTCTTT CASSLNQGKGNTEAFF
- TRBJ2-5 TRBV11-1 TRBD2 16 TGTGCCAGCGCTTTTTCCGGGACTAGCGGGCAAGAGACCCAGTACTTC CASAFSGTSGQETQYF
- TRBJ2-2 TRBV7-3 TRBD1 17 TGTGCCAGCAGCTTACGACACGGACAGGGCAAGACCGGGGAGCTGTTTTTT CASSLRHGQGKTGELFF
- TRBJ2-3 TRBV21-1 - 16 TGTGCCAGCAGCAGCCCAGACAGGGGGCTCACAGATACGCAGTATTTT CASSSPDRGLTDTQYF
few TRBJ2-7 TRBV5-5 - 13 TGTGCCAGCAGCTTATCCCGAAACTACGAGCAGTACTTC CASSLSRNYEQYF
- TRBJ1-1 TRBV2 - 14 TGTGCCAGCAGCCCCATTACAGTTAACACTGAAGCTTTCTTT CASSPITVNTEAFF
- TRBJ1-2 TRBV28 TRBD1 13 TGTGCCAGCAGTTTATTACAGGGGAATGGCTACACCTTC CASSLLQGNGYTF
- TRBJ2-7 TRBV6-1 - 14 TGTGCCAGCAGTGAAAAAGGAGTTACCTACGAGCAGTACTTC CASSEKGVTYEQYF
few TRBJ1-1 TRBV7-3 TRBD1 13 TGTGCCAGCAGCTTAACGGGGACAGCTGAAGCTTTCTTT CASSLTGTAEAFF
few TRBJ2-7 TRBV28 TRBD1 16 TGTGCCAGCAGTTACCACCGGGACAGGGGACCCTACGAGCAGTACTTC CASSYHRDRGPYEQYF